The 7 T cell receptor beta chains in this list originate from one sample, sequenced in a study of type 1 regulatory T cells. Their target antigens are unknown. Each CDR3 protein gets one entry after TCRdb re-called the reads with MiXCR. The sample lists about 65,000 distinct CDR3 sequences; more than 45% were seen once. Sequences were obtained from cultured non-Tr1 T cells, either the whole culture or a sorted T cell fraction (not recorded which). These receptors all stem from a human donor in good health.

The chain couples TRBV7-2 to TRBJ2-3, with 7 bases matching TRBD2. V lost 3 bases to trimming and J lost 4 bases; unmatched junction nucleotides: 7. Germline CDR1 SGHTA, CDR2 FQGNSA. This CDR3 spans 15 amino acids. CDR3 coding DNA: TGTGCCAGCAGCTTCCCGAGTGGGGGGGCAGATACGCAGTATTTT. Translated: CASSFPSGGADTQYF.

This clonotype was counted once. V is TRBV12-3 or TRBV12-4 and J is TRBJ2-7, with 7 bases fitting TRBD1. The CDR3 extends over 15 amino acids. Trimming removed 5 bases from V and 2 bases from J; junction bases left unmatched: 9. CDR3 in amino acids: CASSGETGIPYEQYF. The CDR3 bases are TGTGCCAGCAGTGGGGAGACAGGGATCCCCTACGAGCAGTACTTC.

The rearrangement links TRBV3-1 to TRBJ2-5; D possibly uses TRBD1 or TRBD2 (5 bases each). The CDR3 consists of 15 residues. Trimming pared 1 base from V and 5 bases from J, leaving 14 bases between. Germline CDR1 LGHDT, CDR2 YNNKEL (reference sequence). In DNA form, the CDR3 reads TGTGCCAGCAGCCAAGTGAGGGGTCCTGGCGAGACCCAGTACTTC. Residues: CASSQVRGPGETQYF.

The chain has TRBV3-1 and TRBJ1-6; TRBD1 aligns across 8 bases. V lost 1 base to trimming and J lost 6 bases; unmatched junction nucleotides: 2. Looked up from germline, CDR1 is LGHDT and CDR2 is YNNKEL (reference sequence). The CDR3 is 15 residues long. CDR3 sequence: CASSQVTGGNSPLHF. The CDR3 DNA follows: TGTGCCAGCAGCCAAGTTACAGGGGGTAATTCACCCCTCCACTTT.

This clonotype was detected only a few times. The chain couples TRBV7-2 to TRBJ2-1, with D hard to call. Between the trimmed V and J ends, which lost 8 bases and 4 bases, there was a span of 12 bases. The CDR3 consists of 13 residues. Looked up from germline, CDR1 is SGHTA and CDR2 is FQGNSA. This CDR3 is CASETARYNEQFF. The CDR3 bases are TGTGCCAGCGAGACGGCCAGGTACAATGAGCAGTTCTTC. The variable domain in full, completed from reference TRBV7-2 and TRBJ2-1, reads GAGVSQSPSNKVTEKGKDVELRCDPISGHTALYWYRQSLGQGLEFLIYFQGNSAPDKSGLPSDRFSAERTGGSVSTLTIQRTQQEDSAVYLCASETARYNEQFFGPGTRLTVL.

This rearrangement joins TRBV7-2 to TRBJ2-5, with D tentatively TRBD2 (5 bases). The CDR3 spans 14 residues. Germline V gene lookup returns CDR1 SGHTA and CDR2 FQGNSA. V lost 5 bases, J lost 2 bases, and 12 bases lay in between. The CDR3 sequence: CASSPGLLQETQYF. The CDR3 DNA sequence: TGTGCCAGCAGCCCTGGACTGTTACAAGAGACCCAGTACTTC.

The chain carries TRBV4-2 and TRBJ1-6; 7 positions match TRBD1. Germline CDR1 is LGHNA and CDR2 is YNFKEQ. The CDR3 contains 15 residues. Unmatched junction bases numbered 9, after V lost 6 bases and J lost 7 bases. CDR3 protein: CASRPSRQGNSPLHF. CDR3 DNA sequence: TGTGCCAGCAGGCCAAGCCGACAGGGAAATTCACCCCTCCACTTT.